The rows below give T cell receptor beta chains drawn from one sample of a study of OX40 agonist ivuxolimab in advanced cancers. Sequenced by immunoSEQ multiplex PCR; TCRdb stores in-frame clones only, minus some. The table lists tens of thousands of clones, around 82% of them singletons, with less than 6% in the top ten. The specimen was CD4+ or CD8+ T cells sorted from blood, collected in a trial of the OX40 agonist ivuxolimab. The receptor source for this set is an adult with an advanced solid tumor such as melanoma, head and neck, liver or kidney cancer. Each CDR3 is given with its conserved first and last residue. Each record gives: CDR3 DNA, CDR3 protein, D gene, J gene, V gene, clone size. A D gene is named only where the DNA matches it firmly. The size field is filled for only some rows; it gives once, few, many or a size class.

cdr3_nt: TGTGCCAGCAGTCGACCCCGGGGTGGGGCAACTAATGAAAAACTGTTTTTT
cdr3_aa: CASSRPRGGATNEKLFF
d_call: .
j_call: TRBJ1-4
v_call: TRBV28
clone_size: .

cdr3_nt: TGCGCCAGCACTCCGACGGGCGGGAGGGGTGAGACCCAGTACTTC
cdr3_aa: CASTPTGGRGETQYF
d_call: TRBD2
j_call: TRBJ2-5
v_call: TRBV5-1
clone_size: .

cdr3_nt: TGTGCCAGCAGAGGACAGACGAACACTGAAGCTTTCTTT
cdr3_aa: CASRGQTNTEAFF
d_call: .
j_call: TRBJ1-1
v_call: TRBV6-1
clone_size: .

cdr3_nt: TGTGCCAGCAGCTTGGCCGGGCATCGCACCTACGAGCAGTACTTC
cdr3_aa: CASSLAGHRTYEQYF
d_call: .
j_call: TRBJ2-7
v_call: TRBV5-6
clone_size: few

cdr3_nt: TGTGCCAGCAGCCACCGGGGGTGGTACCAAGAGACCCAGTACTTC
cdr3_aa: CASSHRGWYQETQYF
d_call: .
j_call: TRBJ2-5
v_call: TRBV14
clone_size: .

cdr3_nt: TGTGCCAGTAAGGTTGGCGGGGGCCCGAACACCGGGGAGCTGTTTTTT
cdr3_aa: CASKVGGGPNTGELFF
d_call: .
j_call: TRBJ2-2
v_call: TRBV19
clone_size: .

cdr3_nt: TGTGCCAGCAGCCGGCGGACAGGGGACACTGAAGCTTTCTTT
cdr3_aa: CASSRRTGDTEAFF
d_call: TRBD1
j_call: TRBJ1-1
v_call: TRBV7-2
clone_size: .

cdr3_nt: TGTGCCAGCAGCCCCCCGGGGCGGGGGCGCTCCGTCACAGATACGCAGTATTTT
cdr3_aa: CASSPPGRGRSVTDTQYF
d_call: .
j_call: TRBJ2-3
v_call: TRBV5-4
clone_size: .

cdr3_nt: TGTGCCAGCAGCTTGGACCCCAGCTCTGGAAACACCATATATTTT
cdr3_aa: CASSLDPSSGNTIYF
d_call: .
j_call: TRBJ1-3
v_call: TRBV5-6
clone_size: .

cdr3_nt: TGTGCCAGCAGCGTAGTGACGACTGGTTACAATGAGCAGTTCTTC
cdr3_aa: CASSVVTTGYNEQFF
d_call: .
j_call: TRBJ2-1
v_call: TRBV9
clone_size: .

cdr3_nt: TGTGCCAGTAGTACCGGACAGGCTGCAGTCTATGGCTACACCTTC
cdr3_aa: CASSTGQAAVYGYTF
d_call: TRBD1
j_call: TRBJ1-2
v_call: TRBV19
clone_size: .

cdr3_nt: TGTGCCATCAGTGGGGGGACTAGCGGGAGGTTCGAGCAGTACTTC
cdr3_aa: CAISGGTSGRFEQYF
d_call: TRBD2
j_call: TRBJ2-7
v_call: TRBV10-3
clone_size: .

cdr3_nt: TGTGCCAGTAGTAATGGCAGGGGGAAAGGCGGACTCGTGAAGACCCAGTACTTC
cdr3_aa: CASSNGRGKGGLVKTQYF
d_call: TRBD1
j_call: TRBJ2-5
v_call: TRBV19
clone_size: .

cdr3_nt: TGTGCCAGCAGTTACCAGGGGCAGCAGCCCCAGCATTTT
cdr3_aa: CASSYQGQQPQHF
d_call: .
j_call: TRBJ1-5
v_call: TRBV6-6
clone_size: few

cdr3_nt: TGCGCCAGCAGCTTGAACGCTGGGGGTGAAAAACTGTTTTTT
cdr3_aa: CASSLNAGGEKLFF
d_call: .
j_call: TRBJ1-4
v_call: TRBV5-1
clone_size: .

cdr3_nt: TGTGCCAGCAGCTCCGGGACTGACAGCTCCTACGAGCAGTACTTC
cdr3_aa: CASSSGTDSSYEQYF
d_call: .
j_call: TRBJ2-7
v_call: TRBV5-4
clone_size: .

cdr3_nt: TGTGCCAGTAGTGTTGGACAGCCCGGATCTGAAAAACTGTTTTTT
cdr3_aa: CASSVGQPGSEKLFF
d_call: .
j_call: TRBJ1-4
v_call: TRBV19
clone_size: few

cdr3_nt: TGCAGCGTTGAACAGGGCAGGGGGAACTATGGCTACACCTTC
cdr3_aa: CSVEQGRGNYGYTF
d_call: TRBD1
j_call: TRBJ1-2
v_call: TRBV29-1
clone_size: .

cdr3_nt: TGCGCCAGCAGCTTCGATACTGGGGCCAACGTCCTGACTTTC
cdr3_aa: CASSFDTGANVLTF
d_call: .
j_call: TRBJ2-6
v_call: TRBV5-1
clone_size: .

cdr3_nt: TGCGCCAGCAGTCAGGACAGGGGGCAAGGAAACACCATATATTTT
cdr3_aa: CASSQDRGQGNTIYF
d_call: TRBD1
j_call: TRBJ1-3
v_call: TRBV5-1
clone_size: .

cdr3_nt: TGTGCCAGCAGCTTAGGGCTAGTAGCCTACAATGAGCAGTTCTTC
cdr3_aa: CASSLGLVAYNEQFF
d_call: .
j_call: TRBJ2-1
v_call: TRBV7-2
clone_size: .

cdr3_nt: TGTGCCAGCAGCCAGAGGGACGCCTATAATTCACCCCTCCACTTT
cdr3_aa: CASSQRDAYNSPLHF
d_call: .
j_call: TRBJ1-6
v_call: TRBV7-6
clone_size: .

cdr3_nt: TGTGCCAGCAGCTTAAGACAGGGTAGAAATTCACCCCTCCACTTT
cdr3_aa: CASSLRQGRNSPLHF
d_call: TRBD1
j_call: TRBJ1-6
v_call: TRBV7-2
clone_size: once

cdr3_nt: TGTGCCAGCAGCTTGAGGCGGGAGAACACTGAAGCTTTCTTT
cdr3_aa: CASSLRRENTEAFF
d_call: .
j_call: TRBJ1-1
v_call: TRBV7-2
clone_size: .

cdr3_nt: TGTGCCAGCTCACCTCGAGACGGAGACAATTCACCCCTCCACTTT
cdr3_aa: CASSPRDGDNSPLHF
d_call: .
j_call: TRBJ1-6
v_call: TRBV18
clone_size: .

cdr3_nt: TGTGCCAGCAGCGACCCCAGCACAGATACGCAGTATTTT
cdr3_aa: CASSDPSTDTQYF
d_call: .
j_call: TRBJ2-3
v_call: TRBV6-6
clone_size: once

cdr3_nt: TGTGCCAGCAGTTACTTGGGGGACAGAAGGAACACTGAAGCTTTCTTT
cdr3_aa: CASSYLGDRRNTEAFF
d_call: TRBD1
j_call: TRBJ1-1
v_call: TRBV6-5
clone_size: .

cdr3_nt: TGTGCCATCAGTGTTAGGCCGACTAGCGGGCCTTACAATGAGCAGTTCTTC
cdr3_aa: CAISVRPTSGPYNEQFF
d_call: TRBD2
j_call: TRBJ2-1
v_call: TRBV10-3
clone_size: once

cdr3_nt: TGCAGCGTGGACAGTACGTCTGGCTACACCTTC
cdr3_aa: CSVDSTSGYTF
d_call: .
j_call: TRBJ1-2
v_call: TRBV29-1
clone_size: .

cdr3_nt: TGTGCCATCAGTGAGAATGGTCAGAATCAGCCCCAGCATTTT
cdr3_aa: CAISENGQNQPQHF
d_call: .
j_call: TRBJ1-5
v_call: TRBV10-3
clone_size: .

cdr3_nt: TGTGCCAGCTCACCACGGGGCTACTCCTACGAGCAGTACTTC
cdr3_aa: CASSPRGYSYEQYF
d_call: .
j_call: TRBJ2-7
v_call: TRBV18
clone_size: .

cdr3_nt: TGCGCCAGCAGCCAAGTAAACCTTCAAGCTCAGCCCCAGCATTTT
cdr3_aa: CASSQVNLQAQPQHF
d_call: .
j_call: TRBJ1-5
v_call: TRBV4-1
clone_size: once

cdr3_nt: TGTGCCAGCGGGAGGGACATTCAACTGTTTTTT
cdr3_aa: CASGRDIQLFF
d_call: .
j_call: TRBJ1-4
v_call: TRBV2
clone_size: .

cdr3_nt: TGTGCCAGTAAGATGACAGCTTATAATTCACCCCTCCACTTT
cdr3_aa: CASKMTAYNSPLHF
d_call: .
j_call: TRBJ1-6
v_call: TRBV28
clone_size: .

cdr3_nt: TGCGCCAGCAGCCAAGGAGGGCAGGTCCTCAATCAGCCCCAGCATTTT
cdr3_aa: CASSQGGQVLNQPQHF
d_call: .
j_call: TRBJ1-5
v_call: TRBV4-1
clone_size: .

cdr3_nt: TGTGCCAGGATCACACAAGGGAGTGGCTACACCTTC
cdr3_aa: CARITQGSGYTF
d_call: .
j_call: TRBJ1-2
v_call: TRBV5-5
clone_size: .

cdr3_nt: TGTGCCAGCTCAGTTGTGAACACTGAAGCTTTCTTT
cdr3_aa: CASSVVNTEAFF
d_call: .
j_call: TRBJ1-1
v_call: TRBV7-9
clone_size: once

cdr3_nt: TGTGCCAGCAGTGTAGGTCGACAAGGCAATCAGCCCCAGCATTTT
cdr3_aa: CASSVGRQGNQPQHF
d_call: .
j_call: TRBJ1-5
v_call: TRBV2
clone_size: .

cdr3_nt: TGTGCCAGCAGTTACTCGAGGGTAGAGGGAGGTAGCGAGCAGTTCTTC
cdr3_aa: CASSYSRVEGGSEQFF
d_call: .
j_call: TRBJ2-1
v_call: TRBV6-7
clone_size: .

cdr3_nt: TGTGCCAGCAGTGGAGGGACTAGCGGGGGGAGTGTCAACACCGGGGAGCTGTTTTTT
cdr3_aa: CASSGGTSGGSVNTGELFF
d_call: TRBD2
j_call: TRBJ2-2
v_call: TRBV7-6
clone_size: .

cdr3_nt: TGTGCCAGCAGTGTAGTCGGAAGCGCTGGAGGAGATACGCAGTATTTT
cdr3_aa: CASSVVGSAGGDTQYF
d_call: .
j_call: TRBJ2-3
v_call: TRBV25-1
clone_size: .

cdr3_nt: TGCGCCAGCAGTACCCGGGACAGGGGGGGATACCAGCATTTT
cdr3_aa: CASSTRDRGGYQHF
d_call: TRBD1
j_call: TRBJ1-5
v_call: TRBV10-1
clone_size: .

cdr3_nt: TGTGCCAGCAGCTTCCGAGGACAGAGTAATGTCAATGAGCAGTTCTTC
cdr3_aa: CASSFRGQSNVNEQFF
d_call: .
j_call: TRBJ2-1
v_call: TRBV7-2
clone_size: .

cdr3_nt: TGCAGCGTTAGTAGGGTCAATGAGCAGTTCTTC
cdr3_aa: CSVSRVNEQFF
d_call: .
j_call: TRBJ2-1
v_call: TRBV29-1
clone_size: .

cdr3_nt: TGTGCAAGCAGGTCCGGGAGGGCAAAGGAGCAGTTCTTC
cdr3_aa: CASRSGRAKEQFF
d_call: TRBD2
j_call: TRBJ2-1
v_call: TRBV28
clone_size: .

cdr3_nt: TGTGCCAGCAGTGGGGGCCCGGGCGTGCACGAGCAGTACTTC
cdr3_aa: CASSGGPGVHEQYF
d_call: .
j_call: TRBJ2-7
v_call: TRBV2
clone_size: .

cdr3_nt: TGTGCCAGCAGTGAGTGGGGGGTATCCGGGGAGCTGTTTTTT
cdr3_aa: CASSEWGVSGELFF
d_call: .
j_call: TRBJ2-2
v_call: TRBV6-1
clone_size: .

cdr3_nt: TGTGCCAGCAGCTGGTGGGCATCCTGGCAACAAGAGACCCAGTACTTC
cdr3_aa: CASSWWASWQQETQYF
d_call: .
j_call: TRBJ2-5
v_call: TRBV5-6
clone_size: few

cdr3_nt: TGTGCCAGCAGCTTAGCGCTTATCCAGGGGGCCTACGAGCAGTACTTC
cdr3_aa: CASSLALIQGAYEQYF
d_call: TRBD1
j_call: TRBJ2-7
v_call: TRBV7-2
clone_size: .

cdr3_nt: TGTGCCAGCAGCCCCAGGGCGAGCACTGAAGCTTTCTTT
cdr3_aa: CASSPRASTEAFF
d_call: .
j_call: TRBJ1-1
v_call: TRBV7-9
clone_size: once

cdr3_nt: TGTGCCAGCAGTTATTCGGGGGGACTAAACATTCAGTACTTC
cdr3_aa: CASSYSGGLNIQYF
d_call: TRBD2
j_call: TRBJ2-4
v_call: TRBV6-1
clone_size: .

cdr3_nt: TGTGCCAGCAGCTTAGACGGGGGCAATGAGCAGTTCTTC
cdr3_aa: CASSLDGGNEQFF
d_call: .
j_call: TRBJ2-1
v_call: TRBV7-8
clone_size: .

cdr3_nt: TGTGCCACCCGGATCACCGGGGAGCTGTTTTTT
cdr3_aa: CATRITGELFF
d_call: .
j_call: TRBJ2-2
v_call: TRBV10-3
clone_size: .